The rows below give T cell receptor beta chains drawn from one sample of a study of blood T cell repertoires in COVID-19. Sequencing used immunoSEQ multiplex PCR; TCRdb keeps in-frame clones, though not all of them. The profile covers about 140,000 clones, with 85% to 90% appearing a single time and around 5% taken by the ten largest. Sequenced input: peripheral blood. These receptors were collected from a human donor in a cohort sampled during active COVID-19. Each CDR3 is given with its conserved first and last residue. The order of the fields is clone size, V gene, J gene, D gene, CDR3 DNA, CDR3 protein. The D gene is left open where the match is weak. Size values are once, few and many counts, or a class for expanded clones, and some rows have none.

clone size: NA; V gene: TRBV7-2; J gene: TRBJ2-3; D gene: TRBD2; CDR3 DNA: TGTGCCAGCAGCAGACTAGCGGGGTTAAGCACAGATACGCAGTATTTT; CDR3 protein: CASSRLAGLSTDTQYF
clone size: NA; V gene: TRBV18; J gene: TRBJ2-5; D gene: TRBD2; CDR3 DNA: TGTGCCAGCTCAGTGCAGCGGGGGCAAGAGACCCAGTACTTC; CDR3 protein: CASSVQRGQETQYF
clone size: NA; V gene: TRBV4-1; J gene: TRBJ2-1; D gene: TRBD2; CDR3 DNA: TGCGCCAGCAGCCAGCTTACTAGCGGAGGCTACAATGAGCAGTTCTTC; CDR3 protein: CASSQLTSGGYNEQFF
clone size: NA; V gene: TRBV2; J gene: TRBJ2-3; D gene: TRBD2; CDR3 DNA: TGTGCCAGCAGTGAGATGGGGGTTTTGGCGGGGGAACGCACAGATACGCAGTATTTT; CDR3 protein: CASSEMGVLAGERTDTQYF
clone size: NA; V gene: TRBV28; J gene: TRBJ2-7; D gene: NA; CDR3 DNA: TGTGCCAGCAGACCGGGACAAGGCTACGAGCAGTACTTC; CDR3 protein: CASRPGQGYEQYF
clone size: NA; V gene: TRBV28; J gene: TRBJ1-2; D gene: TRBD1; CDR3 DNA: TGTGCCAGCAGTTTCGACAGGGGTGGGTTATATAGGGGCTACACCTTC; CDR3 protein: CASSFDRGGLYRGYTF
clone size: NA; V gene: TRBV28; J gene: TRBJ1-1; D gene: TRBD1; CDR3 DNA: TGTGCCAGCAGTCCCTATGGGACAGGGTACAACACTGAAGCTTTCTTT; CDR3 protein: CASSPYGTGYNTEAFF
clone size: NA; V gene: TRBV11-2; J gene: TRBJ2-2; D gene: NA; CDR3 DNA: TGTGCCAGCAGCCATGTGCAGGCGAGCACCGGGGAGCTGTTTTTT; CDR3 protein: CASSHVQASTGELFF
clone size: NA; V gene: TRBV4-1; J gene: TRBJ2-1; D gene: TRBD2; CDR3 DNA: TGCGCCAGCAGCCAAGTGCCGGGACTAGCGACCACCGGAGGGCAGTTCTTC; CDR3 protein: CASSQVPGLATTGGQFF
clone size: NA; V gene: TRBV28; J gene: TRBJ1-1; D gene: TRBD1; CDR3 DNA: TGTGCCAGCACCGCTGACAGGGCTAACACTGAAGCTTTCTTT; CDR3 protein: CASTADRANTEAFF
clone size: NA; V gene: TRBV7-9; J gene: TRBJ2-1; D gene: NA; CDR3 DNA: TGTGCCAGCAGCCCATCCCGGACTAACAATGAGCAGTTCTTC; CDR3 protein: CASSPSRTNNEQFF
clone size: once; V gene: TRBV11-3; J gene: TRBJ1-5; D gene: NA; CDR3 DNA: TGTGCCAGCAGCTCCCAAGTCAGGGGTAGAATCAGCCCCCAGAATCAGCCCCAGCATTTT; CDR3 protein: CASSSQVRGRISPQNQPQHF
clone size: NA; V gene: TRBV5-1; J gene: TRBJ2-4; D gene: TRBD1; CDR3 DNA: TGCGCCAGCAGCCCCGGGACAGGGGCAGACATTCAGTACTTC; CDR3 protein: CASSPGTGADIQYF
clone size: NA; V gene: TRBV29-1; J gene: TRBJ1-2; D gene: NA; CDR3 DNA: TGCAGCGTTGAAAACAGGGCAGTTCAGGATGGCTACACCTTC; CDR3 protein: CSVENRAVQDGYTF
clone size: NA; V gene: TRBV7-9; J gene: TRBJ2-1; D gene: TRBD1; CDR3 DNA: TGTGCCAGCAGCTTAGGCCAGGGGGCTGAAGATGAGCAGTTCTTC; CDR3 protein: CASSLGQGAEDEQFF
clone size: NA; V gene: TRBV27; J gene: TRBJ2-1; D gene: NA; CDR3 DNA: TGTGCCAGCACTGTTCGAATGTCATTGGCGGGAATTTCGAATGAGCAGTTCTTC; CDR3 protein: CASTVRMSLAGISNEQFF
clone size: NA; V gene: TRBV28; J gene: TRBJ1-3; D gene: NA; CDR3 DNA: TGTGCCAGCAGTTTATGGGCGGGAGGAAGCTCTGGAAACACCATATATTTT; CDR3 protein: CASSLWAGGSSGNTIYF
clone size: once; V gene: TRBV3-1/TRBV3-2; J gene: TRBJ2-5; D gene: TRBD1; CDR3 DNA: TGTGCCAGCAGCCAAAGAGGGGACAGGCAAGAGACCCAGTACTTC; CDR3 protein: CASSQRGDRQETQYF
clone size: NA; V gene: TRBV7-2; J gene: TRBJ2-1; D gene: TRBD2; CDR3 DNA: TGTGCCAGCAGCTTAATAAGCGGGGTCCCCTACAATGAGCAGTTCTTC; CDR3 protein: CASSLISGVPYNEQFF
clone size: NA; V gene: TRBV5-1; J gene: TRBJ2-2; D gene: NA; CDR3 DNA: TGCGCCAGCAGCTTGAGGGCGGGGCTAAACACCGGGGAGCTGTTTTTT; CDR3 protein: CASSLRAGLNTGELFF
clone size: NA; V gene: TRBV27; J gene: TRBJ2-1; D gene: NA; CDR3 DNA: TGTGCCAGCAGTTTCCCCCCTCCAACTCCGGGCCAGGGACTGAACTACAATGAGCAGTTCTTC; CDR3 protein: CASSFPPPTPGQGLNYNEQFF
clone size: NA; V gene: TRBV29-1; J gene: TRBJ2-3; D gene: NA; CDR3 DNA: TGCAGCGTTGAAGATTTTGGCAGGGGTTCAGATACGCAGTATTTT; CDR3 protein: CSVEDFGRGSDTQYF
clone size: NA; V gene: TRBV4-1; J gene: TRBJ2-5; D gene: TRBD1; CDR3 DNA: TGCGCCAGTACAGGGGGCGGAGAGACCCAGTACTTC; CDR3 protein: CASTGGGETQYF
clone size: NA; V gene: TRBV9; J gene: TRBJ1-1; D gene: TRBD1; CDR3 DNA: TGTGCCAGCAGCACCCAGTGGGGTTTCAGGGGGCGAAGATCCACTGAAGCTTTCTTT; CDR3 protein: CASSTQWGFRGRRSTEAFF
clone size: NA; V gene: TRBV27; J gene: TRBJ2-3; D gene: TRBD2; CDR3 DNA: TGTGCCTGCCAACCAGGACTAGCTCCGGGGCGGGATACGCAGTATTTT; CDR3 protein: CACQPGLAPGRDTQYF
clone size: NA; V gene: TRBV10-3; J gene: TRBJ2-7; D gene: TRBD1; CDR3 DNA: TGTGCCATCAGCACCACAGGGACAGGGAAGTACGAGCAGTACTTC; CDR3 protein: CAISTTGTGKYEQYF
clone size: NA; V gene: TRBV11-2; J gene: TRBJ2-3; D gene: TRBD2; CDR3 DNA: TGTGCCAACGGGACTAGCGGGGTGCTTCAGGCAGATACGCAGTATTTT; CDR3 protein: CANGTSGVLQADTQYF
clone size: NA; V gene: TRBV19; J gene: TRBJ1-5; D gene: NA; CDR3 DNA: TGTGCCAGTAGGACCTGGGGAGAGGATAGCAATCAGCCCCAGCATTTT; CDR3 protein: CASRTWGEDSNQPQHF
clone size: once; V gene: TRBV6-5; J gene: TRBJ2-7; D gene: TRBD2; CDR3 DNA: TGTGCCAGCAGTATTAGCGGGAGTTGGTACGAGCAGTACTTC; CDR3 protein: CASSISGSWYEQYF
clone size: NA; V gene: TRBV11-2; J gene: TRBJ2-7; D gene: NA; CDR3 DNA: TGTGCCAGCAGCGCCGCGGACAGCTACGAGCAGTACTTC; CDR3 protein: CASSAADSYEQYF
clone size: NA; V gene: TRBV5-6; J gene: TRBJ1-4; D gene: TRBD1; CDR3 DNA: TGTGCCAGCAGCTTTAACAGGGGAATTAATGAAAAACTGTTTTTT; CDR3 protein: CASSFNRGINEKLFF
clone size: NA; V gene: TRBV18; J gene: TRBJ2-1; D gene: TRBD1; CDR3 DNA: TGTGCCAGCTCACCAGTCGCACAGGGGGTTTACAATGAGCAGTTCTTC; CDR3 protein: CASSPVAQGVYNEQFF
clone size: NA; V gene: TRBV4-2; J gene: TRBJ1-1; D gene: TRBD1; CDR3 DNA: TGTGCCAGCAGCCAAACGACAGGGGCCGAAGCTTTCTTT; CDR3 protein: CASSQTTGAEAFF
clone size: NA; V gene: TRBV9; J gene: TRBJ2-3; D gene: TRBD2; CDR3 DNA: TGTGCCAGCAGCTCCTGGCGGGAGTGGGATACGCAGTATTTT; CDR3 protein: CASSSWREWDTQYF
clone size: NA; V gene: TRBV3-1/TRBV3-2; J gene: TRBJ2-3; D gene: NA; CDR3 DNA: TGTGCCAGCAACAGGGCGGATGGTACGCAGTATTTT; CDR3 protein: CASNRADGTQYF
clone size: few; V gene: TRBV15; J gene: TRBJ1-3; D gene: NA; CDR3 DNA: TGTGCCACCAGCAGAGAGGTGGGCCGCTCTGGAAACACCATATATTTT; CDR3 protein: CATSREVGRSGNTIYF